The next 18 T cell receptor beta chains were all read from a single sample in a study of T-cell reconstitution after alpha-beta-depleted transplantation in children. Unique molecular identifiers were incorporated during preparation of the TCRbeta library. TCRdb re-called the PCR reads with MiXCR, one entry per CDR3 protein. The data hold about 190,000 distinct CDR3 sequences, with about 6.4% observed a single time. The material sequenced was PBMCs from the stem cell graft donor, taken from the stem cell graft. The receptor source for this set is a human donor who donated a stem cell graft to a child with Wiskott-Aldrich syndrome.

This clonotype has a count of ten or more. The rearrangement links TRBV6-2 or TRBV6-3 to TRBJ2-7; the D is unclear. CDR1 and CDR2 (germline): MNHEY, SVGEGT. V lost 2 bases and J 1 base, leaving 6 bases between the germline ends. This CDR3 is 13 amino acids long. The CDR3 spells CASSYHRSYEQYF. The CDR3 DNA is TGTGCCAGCAGTTACCACCGGTCCTACGAGCAGTACTTC.

This chain connects TRBV12-3 or TRBV12-4 to TRBJ1-4; D possibly corresponds to TRBD1 (6 bases). CDR3 length: 14 residues. V gave up 2 bases and J gave up 7 bases, with 11 bases separating them. The CDR3 loop reads CASSLQGSGEKLFF. Written as DNA, the CDR3 is TGTGCCAGCAGTTTACAGGGGTCGGGTGAAAAACTGTTTTTT.

On this clonotype: Possible read error: a much larger clone is one base away. The V and J genes are TRBV5-1 and TRBJ1-3; D is uncertain. The germline V and J ends were trimmed by 4 bases and 0 bases, with 8 bases remaining between them. Germline CDR1 is SGHRS and CDR2 is YFSETQ. The CDR3 contains 14 residues. This chain's CDR3 is CASSVSSSGNTIYF. In DNA, the CDR3 is TGCGCCAGCAGCGTCAGTAGCTCTGGAAACACCATATATTTT.

At least ten counts were recorded for this clonotype. The V gene is TRBV6-1, the J gene TRBJ2-5; 7 nucleotides align to TRBD2. The CDR3 sequence is 14 residues long. CDR1 and CDR2 from the germline V gene are MNHNS and SASEGT. The ends lost 4 bases at V and 2 bases at J; junction bases unmatched: 4. CDR3 residues: CASSGRSGQETQYF. The DNA for the CDR3 is TGTGCCAGCAGTGGACGTAGCGGGCAAGAGACCCAGTACTTC.

CDR3 sequence (DNA): TGTGCCTGGCCACAAGACCGGGACTCTGGAAACACCATATATTTT. It is translated as CAWPQDRDSGNTIYF. The chain has TRBV30 and TRBJ1-3; D is unresolved. V lost 5 bases to trimming and J lost 0 bases, with 14 bases between them. Per germline, CDR1 GTSNPN and CDR2 SVGIG (reference sequence). The CDR3 consists of 15 residues.

This clonotype was counted at least ten times. The CDR3 protein is CSARAGRSYNEQFF. CDR3 bases: TGCAGTGCTAGGGCCGGCCGCTCCTACAATGAGCAGTTCTTC. This rearrangement joins TRBV20-1 to TRBJ2-1; D is ambiguous. The length of the CDR3 is 14 residues. Germline V gives CDR1 DFQATT, CDR2 SNEGSKA (reference sequence). Trimming stripped 3 bases from V and 0 bases from J, with 9 bases between.

This clonotype has ten or more counts. The V call is TRBV10-2, the J call TRBJ2-7; the D gene is possibly TRBD2 (5 bases). This CDR3 spans 13 amino acids. The V gene lost 10 bases and the J gene lost 6 bases, with 19 bases spanning the gap. Germline V lookup: CDR1 WSHSY, CDR2 SAAADI. The CDR3 DNA is TGCGCCACCAACCCCGAGCCGGGGTCCGAGCAGTACTTC. Translated, it gives CATNPEPGSEQYF.

This clonotype was recorded many times. This chain connects TRBV5-1 to TRBJ2-1; 9 bases line up with TRBD1. CDR1 SGHRS and CDR2 YFSETQ come from the germline V gene. With 4 bases clipped from V and 6 bases from J, the junction kept 8 bases outside the gene matches. CDR3 length equals 15 residues. In DNA form, the CDR3 reads TGCGCCAGCAGCCTCTTCCGGGACAGGGCCAATGAGCAGTTCTTC. Translated: CASSLFRDRANEQFF.

This clonotype was picked up many times. This CDR3 is CSAFKGQLETQYF. For the CDR3, the DNA is TGCAGTGCTTTCAAAGGACAGCTAGAGACCCAGTACTTC. The chain uses TRBV20-1 and TRBJ2-5, with a tentative D call TRBD1 (6 bases). This CDR3 region has 13 residues. V lost 5 bases and J 4 bases, leaving 14 bases between the germline ends. Germline CDR1 is DFQATT and CDR2 is SNEGSKA (reference sequence).

Ten or more counts support this clonotype. V gene TRBV28 combines with J gene TRBJ2-1; 13 bases agree with TRBD2. CDR3 length: 15 amino acids. Germline values: CDR1 MDHEN, CDR2 SYDVKM. V was clipped by 5 bases and J by 8 bases; unmatched bases: 6. DNA for the CDR3: TGTGCCAGCAGTCCTGGACTAGCGGGAGAGGATGAGCAGTTCTTC. It encodes CASSPGLAGEDEQFF.

The sample holds many counts of this clonotype. The genes are TRBV7-9 and TRBJ2-7; maybe TRBD2 (5 bases). Germline lookup yields CDR1 SEHNR and CDR2 FQNEAQ (reference sequence). This CDR3 spans 13 amino acids. V lost 8 bases to trimming and J lost 2 bases, with 13 bases between them. The CDR3 nucleotides read TGTGCCAGCGGGGAGACGGGTACCTACGAGCAGTACTTC. Its protein product is CASGETGTYEQYF.

This clonotype occurred many times. The CDR3 DNA is TGTGCCAGCAGTTTTAGGGGCGGAAGCTATGGCTACACCTTC. This gives the protein CASSFRGGSYGYTF. The chain has TRBV12-3 or TRBV12-4 and TRBJ1-2; TRBD1 is a possible D gene (5 bases). The germline V and J ends were trimmed by 3 bases and 4 bases, with 12 bases remaining between them. The CDR3 extends over 14 amino acids.

This clonotype has a count of ten or more. The rearrangement uses TRBV3-1 and TRBJ2-2, with D uncertain. The CDR3 spans 12 residues. The V end lost 2 bases, the J end lost 2 bases, and 0 bases lay between the germline ends. From germline, CDR1 is LGHDT and CDR2 YNNKEL (reference sequence). The CDR3 nucleotides read TGTGCCAGCAGCCAAAACACCGGGGAGCTGTTTTTT. Translated, it gives CASSQNTGELFF.

At least ten counts were recorded for this clonotype. This chain links TRBV29-1 with TRBJ2-1, with 9 bases that match TRBD2. The germline V gene has CDR1 SQVTM and CDR2 ANQGSEA. V dropped 4 bases and J dropped 6; count of bases not matched to a gene: 7. The CDR3 totals 14 residues. The CDR3 nucleotides are TGCAGCGTTGTAGGCGGGAGGGCCTTCAATGAGCAGTTCTTC. It is translated as CSVVGGRAFNEQFF.

This clonotype was recorded at least ten times. The chain recombines TRBV20-1 with TRBJ1-1, with 10 bases fitting TRBD1. This CDR3 has 14 amino acids. V shed 6 bases, J shed 1 base, and the junction held 5 bases outside the gene matches. Germline V gives CDR1 DFQATT, CDR2 SNEGSKA (reference sequence). This CDR3 reads CSARRDRGNTEAFF. The CDR3 nucleotides are TGCAGTGCGAGAAGGGACAGGGGGAACACTGAAGCTTTCTTT.

This clonotype was counted many times. V and J are TRBV20-1 and TRBJ1-3, with a possible D match to TRBD1 (5 bases). Germline CDR1 and CDR2: DFQATT and SNEGSKA (reference sequence). V lost 3 bases and J 1 base, leaving 16 bases between the germline ends. The CDR3 sequence is 16 residues long. CDR3 bases: TGCAGTGCTAGTGGGCGAAGGGACCCTTCTGGAAACACCATATATTTT. Its translation is CSASGRRDPSGNTIYF.

This clonotype was found many times. The chain employs TRBV7-2 and TRBJ2-7; no clear D. There are 12 residues in the CDR3. Per the germline V gene, CDR1 is SGHTA and CDR2 is FQGNSA. Trimming left V 5 bases short and J 0 bases short, with 5 bases between. CDR3 residues: CASSPSSYEQYF. The CDR3 coding sequence is TGTGCCAGCAGCCCATCCTCCTACGAGCAGTACTTC.

This clonotype was counted only a few times. The J gene is TRBJ1-1, the V gene TRBV7-2; D is unresolved. Trimming removed 4 bases at V and 7 bases at J, with 16 bases between. This CDR3 has 14 amino acids. Germline assignment: CDR1 SGHTA and CDR2 FQGNSA. CDR3 residues: CASSSPWSADEAFF. CDR3 DNA sequence: TGTGCCAGCAGCTCCCCATGGTCAGCTGATGAAGCTTTCTTT.